These T cell receptor beta chains were read from a single sample in a study of blood T cell repertoires in COVID-19. TCRdb's copy holds only in-frame clones and misses some; the assay was immunoSEQ multiplex PCR. Of roughly 190,000 clones in the sample, about 85% were seen once. The sequenced sample was peripheral blood. The receptors derive from an elderly woman in a cohort sampled during active or convalescent COVID-19. Both conserved end residues are trimmed from each CDR3. Fields, in order: V gene, J gene, D gene, CDR3 protein. The D gene is left open where the match is weak.

V: TRBV27
J: TRBJ2-3
D: NA
CDR3: ASSLSNFDTQY

V: TRBV6-5
J: TRBJ1-4
D: NA
CDR3: ASGRTNEKLF

V: TRBV5-8
J: TRBJ1-1
D: NA
CDR3: ASSLDRMNTEAF

V: TRBV13
J: TRBJ2-1
D: TRBD2
CDR3: ASSLTGLAIREQF

V: TRBV7-9
J: TRBJ1-5
D: TRBD1
CDR3: ASSAVTGASNQPQH

V: TRBV6-6
J: TRBJ2-1
D: NA
CDR3: ASSDLRGMANEQF

V: TRBV10-3
J: TRBJ2-3
D: NA
CDR3: AISETGLGPDTQY

V: TRBV6-5
J: TRBJ1-2
D: NA
CDR3: ATLGATGHNYGYT

V: TRBV7-9
J: TRBJ2-1
D: NA
CDR3: ASSLFGEVGDNEQF

V: TRBV5-1
J: TRBJ2-3
D: NA
CDR3: ASSLQDTQY

V: TRBV2
J: TRBJ2-5
D: TRBD2
CDR3: ASRRTSGTETQY

V: TRBV5-1
J: TRBJ1-1
D: NA
CDR3: ASIVGPLDSEAF

V: TRBV19
J: TRBJ1-2
D: NA
CDR3: ASSRPWTPLGYYGYT

V: TRBV15
J: TRBJ2-5
D: TRBD2
CDR3: ATSRGLAGVQQETQY

V: TRBV15
J: TRBJ1-3
D: TRBD1
CDR3: ATRQDRAGNTIY

V: TRBV3-1/TRBV3-2
J: TRBJ2-3
D: NA
CDR3: ASSQAAQAGRTDTQY

V: TRBV10-1
J: TRBJ1-5
D: NA
CDR3: ASRRVPGNQPQH

V: TRBV18
J: TRBJ1-5
D: NA
CDR3: ASSSGGSQPQH

V: TRBV18
J: TRBJ1-2
D: TRBD1
CDR3: ASSPRTGDLYGYT

V: TRBV12-3/TRBV12-4
J: TRBJ1-1
D: NA
CDR3: ASSLQNTEAF

V: TRBV27
J: TRBJ1-2
D: TRBD1
CDR3: ASSFLGQVNYGYT

V: TRBV25-1
J: TRBJ1-5
D: NA
CDR3: ASSGQRGQPQH

V: TRBV27
J: TRBJ2-1
D: NA
CDR3: ASSSPSISAWNEQF

V: TRBV29-1
J: TRBJ1-2
D: TRBD1
CDR3: SVGTGGGYT

V: TRBV2
J: TRBJ2-3
D: TRBD2
CDR3: ASNPGLARSTDTQY

V: TRBV28
J: TRBJ2-7
D: NA
CDR3: ASNPLLGGHEQY

V: TRBV11-2
J: TRBJ1-6
D: NA
CDR3: ASSLGRGTLH

V: TRBV29-1
J: TRBJ1-5
D: TRBD1
CDR3: SVVSGTGNQPQH

V: TRBV11-2
J: TRBJ2-5
D: NA
CDR3: ASRDWTRGLQETQY

V: TRBV6-7
J: TRBJ1-1
D: TRBD1
CDR3: ASSKRTGGRDTEAF

V: TRBV11-3
J: TRBJ2-1
D: TRBD2
CDR3: ASSLQRGQF

V: TRBV3-1/TRBV3-2
J: TRBJ2-5
D: NA
CDR3: ASRPTWGRAETQY

V: TRBV19
J: TRBJ2-3
D: NA
CDR3: ASSIPQGGADTQY

V: TRBV6-5
J: TRBJ1-5
D: TRBD1
CDR3: ASIGQGAYNQPQH

V: TRBV18
J: TRBJ2-7
D: TRBD2
CDR3: ASSPRGGVAYEQY

V: TRBV9
J: TRBJ1-5
D: NA
CDR3: ASSVGGIGQPQH

V: TRBV10-3
J: TRBJ2-1
D: TRBD2
CDR3: AISEGYSGSGYEQF

V: TRBV2
J: TRBJ1-5
D: NA
CDR3: ASRIQGLSNQPQH

V: TRBV5-8
J: TRBJ2-2
D: NA
CDR3: ASNVYGTTLRPTGELF

V: TRBV5-4
J: TRBJ1-5
D: TRBD1
CDR3: ASSDQGGDQPQH

V: TRBV5-1
J: TRBJ1-6
D: NA
CDR3: ASSLEQGNSPLH

V: TRBV24-1
J: TRBJ2-1
D: TRBD2
CDR3: ATSDSPSTSGRRNEQF

V: TRBV7-2
J: TRBJ2-7
D: TRBD1
CDR3: ASKQRQGPTIRSYEQY

V: TRBV28
J: TRBJ1-3
D: TRBD1
CDR3: ASSSGQGYTIY

V: TRBV3-1/TRBV3-2
J: TRBJ1-3
D: NA
CDR3: ASAEGSGNTIY

V: TRBV7-2
J: TRBJ1-5
D: NA
CDR3: ASSLGAQSNQPQH

V: TRBV4-3
J: TRBJ1-2
D: NA
CDR3: ASSQDLPGVGYGYT

V: TRBV6-2/TRBV6-3
J: TRBJ1-2
D: NA
CDR3: ASSDTGWANYGYT

V: TRBV27
J: TRBJ2-5
D: TRBD2
CDR3: ASSRSLAGVWETQY

V: TRBV28
J: TRBJ2-5
D: NA
CDR3: ASTHRFGPAETQY

V: TRBV12-3/TRBV12-4
J: TRBJ2-3
D: NA
CDR3: ASIQNEADTQY

V: TRBV27
J: TRBJ2-1
D: NA
CDR3: ASSPGLLLGTNEQF

V: TRBV5-6
J: TRBJ2-3
D: TRBD2
CDR3: ASSFGGLGRRRSTDTQY

V: TRBV5-1
J: TRBJ2-1
D: TRBD2
CDR3: ASRSLAGSSYNEQF